The 23 T cell receptor beta chains given below trace back to one sample, sequenced in a study of metastatic and nonmetastatic thyroid tumors. Patients were all untreated before their thyroid surgery. TCRdb reprocessed the PCR reads via MiXCR. The repertoire holds 20,000 to 30,000 clones, with approximately 19% as singletons. The sequencing input was blood. The origin of the receptors is a male donor with papillary thyroid cancer or a benign thyroid nodule (not recorded which). Some clones in this sample may be carry-over from other donors' samples.

V is TRBV15 and J is TRBJ2-1; TRBD2 agrees at 14 bases. J was trimmed by 9 bases and V by 6 bases; bases with no gene match: 10. CDR1 and CDR2 (germline): LNHNV, YYDKDF (reference sequence). The CDR3 has 16 residues. The CDR3 DNA sequence: TGTGCCACCAGTAGTGCCTCGGGACTAGCGGGAGTTGAGCAGTTCTTC. Encoded protein: CATSSASGLAGVEQFF.

This clone was found many times. The chain links TRBV12-3 or TRBV12-4 to TRBJ2-7; a weak D match, TRBD2 (6 bases). The length of the CDR3 is 13 residues. Trimming took off 6 bases at V and 3 bases at J, with 12 bases between the two ends. The CDR3 sequence is CASSPGLDYEQYF. The CDR3 DNA reads as TGTGCCAGCAGCCCGGGACTCGACTACGAGCAGTACTTC.

This clone is medium-sized within its sample. This rearrangement joins TRBV19 to TRBJ1-2, with D possibly TRBD1 on 5 matching bases. Per germline, CDR1 LNHDA and CDR2 SQIVND (reference sequence). The CDR3 covers 14 residues. With 1 base removed from V and 1 base from J, the gap between germline ends came to 7 bases. CDR3 sequence: CASSIAGGNYGYTF. Here the CDR3 DNA reads TGTGCCAGTAGTATAGCTGGGGGTAACTATGGCTACACCTTC.

Ten or more counts support this clone. The chain links TRBV7-6 to TRBJ1-4; no clear D. The CDR3 extends over 14 amino acids. V dropped 2 bases and J dropped 3 bases, with 7 bases sitting between them. Germline values: CDR1 SGHVS, CDR2 FNYEAQ. CDR3 region: CASSLRDPNEKLFF. Here the CDR3 DNA reads TGTGCCAGCAGCTTACGGGATCCTAATGAAAAACTGTTTTTT.

This clone is deemed medium-sized. The chain couples TRBV2 to TRBJ2-7; a weak D match, TRBD1 (6 bases). Trimming stripped 1 base from V and 2 bases from J, with 12 bases between. CDR3 length: 15 residues. CDR1 and CDR2 (germline): SNHLY, FYNNEI. CDR3 DNA sequence: TGTGCCAGCAGTGAAGGGGCAGGGGTAACCTACGAGCAGTACTTC. Its translation is CASSEGAGVTYEQYF.

Ten or more counts support this clone. The chain uses TRBV11-2 and TRBJ2-3; TRBD2 matches 15 bases. CDR3 length: 17 residues. CDR1 and CDR2 from the germline V gene are SGHAT and FQNNGV. V was pared by 5 bases and J by 3 bases, with 6 bases of the junction left unmatched. The CDR3 reads CASSLRTSGRGTDTQYF. Written as DNA, the CDR3 is TGTGCCAGCAGCCTCAGGACTAGCGGGAGGGGGACAGATACGCAGTATTTT.

This clone was detected many times. The chain uses TRBV2 and TRBJ2-5; the D gene is possibly TRBD1 (6 bases). The CDR3 is 15 residues long. V lost 1 base and J 2 bases, leaving 11 bases between the germline ends. CDR1 SNHLY and CDR2 FYNNEI come from the germline V gene. CDR3 protein: CASSEVGGIQETQYF. DNA of the CDR3: TGTGCCAGCAGTGAAGTAGGGGGAATTCAAGAGACCCAGTACTTC.

This rearrangement joins TRBV7-2 to TRBJ1-2; D possibly corresponds to TRBD1 (5 bases). V was shortened by 5 bases and J by 7 bases, with 14 bases between the two germline ends. The CDR3 has 13 residues. CDR1 is SGHTA and CDR2 is FQGNSA in the germline V gene. As DNA, the CDR3 is TGTGCCAGCAGCCCGACAGCTCTGCCTGGCTACACCTTC. It encodes CASSPTALPGYTF.

This clone was seen ten or more times. The chain couples TRBV10-1 to TRBJ2-2; D is perhaps TRBD1 or TRBD2 (5 bases each). This CDR3 has 16 amino acids. Deletions cut 2 bases from V and 1 base from J, with 11 bases between. Germline assignment: CDR1 WNHNN and CDR2 SYGVQD (reference sequence). In DNA, the CDR3 is TGCGCCAGCAGTGAGGGGGGTTCGGGGAACACCGGGGAGCTGTTTTTT. Amino acids: CASSEGGSGNTGELFF.

The chain employs TRBV11-2 and TRBJ2-7; no definite D call. Trimming cost V 3 bases and J 5 bases, with 11 bases left between them. The germline V gene has CDR1 SGHAT and CDR2 FQNNGV. The CDR3 spans 13 residues. CDR3 loop: CASSLITGNEQYF. The CDR3 DNA sequence: TGTGCCAGCAGCTTGATTACTGGCAACGAGCAGTACTTC.

This clone was recorded a few times. The chain recombines TRBV19 with TRBJ2-3; D remains unclear. The CDR3 is made up of 13 amino acids. CDR1 is LNHDA and CDR2 is SQIVND in the germline V gene (reference sequence). Trimming took off 5 bases at V and 8 bases at J, with 14 bases between the two ends. In nucleotides, the CDR3 is TGTGCCAGTAGTTTACAAGGTGTGGGTACGCAGTATTTT. Amino acid sequence: CASSLQGVGTQYF.

For the CDR3, the DNA is TGTGCCAGCAGGAAGGGACTAGCGGGAGTCGGCCCGAGTAGAGAGCAGTTCTTC. Translated: CASRKGLAGVGPSREQFF. The rearrangement joins TRBV6-1 to TRBJ2-1; TRBD2 matches at 14 bases. This CDR3 is 18 amino acids long. The V and J ends lost 6 bases and 10 bases, in that order; junction bases with no gene match: 17. Germline V gives CDR1 MNHNS, CDR2 SASEGT.

This clone was detected a few times. This rearrangement joins TRBV6-1 to TRBJ2-7; the D gene is possibly TRBD1 (6 bases). The CDR3 contains 16 residues. The ends were cut back, 5 bases at V and 2 bases at J, with 19 bases in the middle. Germline values: CDR1 MNHNS, CDR2 SASEGT. The CDR3 sequence is CASSRPSGTNTYEQYF. The CDR3 DNA sequence: TGTGCCAGCAGTCGCCCCTCCGGGACAAACACCTACGAGCAGTACTTC.

The chain joins TRBV7-2 to TRBJ2-2, with TRBD1 as a possible D gene (5 bases). The CDR3 consists of 13 residues. V was trimmed by 2 bases and J by 5 bases, leaving 6 bases between them. Germline V CDR1 and CDR2: SGHTA, FQGNSA. The CDR3 loop reads CASSLRGTGELFF. The CDR3 region has the DNA TGTGCCAGCAGCTTAAGGGGAACCGGGGAGCTGTTTTTT.

About this clone itself: The identical CDR3 is also encoded by other nucleotide sequences in the sample. This chain connects TRBV6-2 or TRBV6-3 to TRBJ2-2; TRBD1 is a possible D gene (5 bases). The CDR3 length is 15 residues. The germline gives CDR1 MNHEY, CDR2 SVGEGT. Trimming removed 3 bases at V and 4 bases at J, with 12 bases between. CDR3 bases: TGTGCCAGCAGTTATGCAGGGCCGAGCACCGGGGAGCTGTTTTTT. Protein: CASSYAGPSTGELFF.

This clone has at least ten counts. V usage is TRBV7-8 and J usage is TRBJ1-4; 8 positions agree with TRBD1. Germline V gene lookup returns CDR1 SGHVS and CDR2 FQNEAQ. V lost 3 bases, J lost 5 bases, and 5 bases stayed unmatched. CDR3 length: 15 residues. In nucleotides, the CDR3 is TGTGCCAGCAGCTTTGGACAGGGTCTCAATGAAAAACTGTTTTTT. Translation gives CASSFGQGLNEKLFF.

This clone was seen repeatedly, ten times or more. This chain uses TRBV28 with TRBJ2-1, with D possibly matching TRBD2 (6 bases). The CDR3 contains 15 residues. The V gene lost 8 bases and the J gene lost 10 bases, with 24 bases spanning the gap. Looked up from germline, CDR1 is MDHEN and CDR2 is SYDVKM. The CDR3 bases are TGTGCCAGCGACCCCGCCGGGGCTAGCGACGAGGAGCAGTTCTTC. Translation gives CASDPAGASDEEQFF.

By its share, this clone is medium-sized. The V and J genes are TRBV12-3 or TRBV12-4 and TRBJ2-7; D remains ambiguous. The V gene lost 8 bases and the J gene lost 2 bases, with 4 bases spanning the gap. The CDR3 is 10 amino acids. The CDR3: CASGTYEQYF. DNA of the CDR3: TGTGCCAGCGGAACCTACGAGCAGTACTTC.

Many counts were recorded for this clone. The genes are TRBV6-1 and TRBJ2-5; possible D gene TRBD2, 6 bases. CDR1 is MNHNS and CDR2 is SASEGT in the germline V gene. The CDR3 runs 12 residues. V gave up 6 bases and J gave up 13 bases, with 18 bases separating them. The CDR3 is CASSATRTKGYF. CDR3 DNA sequence: TGTGCCAGCAGCGCTACCCGGACTAAGGGGTACTTC.

This clone was recorded a few times. Being one base from a much bigger clone, this may be a read error. This chain connects TRBV20-1 to TRBJ2-3; a possible D gene is TRBD1 (5 bases). This CDR3 spans 13 amino acids. Germline lookup yields CDR1 DFQATT and CDR2 SNEGSKA (reference sequence). Trimming left V 5 bases short and J 2 bases short, with 11 bases between. In DNA form, the CDR3 reads TGCAGTGCTGGAGCAGGGCTCACAGATACGCAGTATTTT. It codes for CSAGAGLTDTQYF.

The chain joins TRBV12-3 or TRBV12-4 to TRBJ1-2, with D hard to call. This CDR3 contains 12 residues. Trimming removed 6 bases at V and 10 bases at J, with 15 bases between. The chain's CDR3 is CASRTPGSSYTF. CDR3 DNA sequence: TGTGCCAGCAGAACCCCCGGGTCCTCCTACACCTTC.

V usage is TRBV15 and J usage is TRBJ1-2; D possibly corresponds to TRBD1 (5 bases). The V end lost 0 bases, the J end lost 4 bases, and 15 bases lay between the germline ends. CDR3 length: 16 amino acids. CDR1 LNHNV and CDR2 YYDKDF come from the germline V gene (reference sequence). Written as DNA, the CDR3 is TGTGCCACCAGCAGAGATCTCCCCTCAGGGAGCTATGGCTACACCTTC. The encoded protein is CATSRDLPSGSYGYTF.

This clone was seen a few times. The chain recombines TRBV6-1 with TRBJ1-6; D might be TRBD1 (5 bases). Germline CDR1 is MNHNS and CDR2 is SASEGT. Between the trimmed V and J ends, which lost 4 bases and 5 bases, there was a span of 9 bases. This CDR3 has 14 residues. CDR3 sequence: CASSGDSDNSPLHF. Written as DNA, the CDR3 is TGTGCCAGCAGTGGGGACTCAGATAATTCACCCCTCCACTTT.